Listed below are T cell receptor beta chains from one sample, sequenced in a study of cytomegalovirus exposure and HLA in healthy donors. Data came from immunoSEQ multiplex PCR; TCRdb stores just in-frame clones and leaves some out. In the table there are about 150,000 clones, 70% to 80% of which are singletons. Sample: PBMCs. Receptors originate from a man aged 25-45 years in good health and CMV-seropositive. Each CDR3 is given with its conserved first and last residue. A D gene is named only where the DNA matches it firmly. Only some rows state a clone size, as once, few, many or a class for expanded clones.

J gene,clone size,V gene,D gene,CDR3 length,CDR3 DNA,CDR3 protein
TRBJ1-4,-,TRBV9,-,15,TGTGCCAGCCGGAGCCCCAACGCAACTAATGAAAAACTGTTTTTT,CASRSPNATNEKLFF
TRBJ1-2,once,TRBV11-2,-,12,TGTGCCAGCACCCCACAGGGTTTTGGCTACACCTTC,CASTPQGFGYTF
TRBJ1-2,once,TRBV9,-,15,TGTGCCAGCAGCCCCCGTGGGGGGGCCAGTCGTGGCTACACCTTC,CASSPRGGASRGYTF
TRBJ1-5,-,TRBV2,TRBD1,15,TGTGCCAGCAGTCAGGACAGGGGGGGCAATCAGCCCCAGCATTTT,CASSQDRGGNQPQHF
TRBJ2-7,-,TRBV29-1,-,12,TGCAGCGTTGAACCCGGGGCGGGGGAGCAGTACTTC,CSVEPGAGEQYF
TRBJ1-5,-,TRBV28,-,15,TGTGCCAGCAGTTTAGACAGCAATAGCAATCAGCCCCAGCATTTT,CASSLDSNSNQPQHF
TRBJ2-3,-,TRBV9,TRBD1,15,TGTGCCAGCAGCGTAGCACAGGGGGGCACAGATACGCAGTATTTT,CASSVAQGGTDTQYF
TRBJ1-4,-,TRBV20-1,-,11,TGCAGTGCTAGACAGGTTGAAAAACTGTTTTTT,CSARQVEKLFF
TRBJ2-7,-,TRBV11-3,TRBD2,14,TGTGCCAGCAGCTTAGAAGCGGGAGCCTACGAGCAGTACTTC,CASSLEAGAYEQYF
TRBJ1-2,-,TRBV30,TRBD1,15,TGTGCCTGGAGTAGGACAGGGCGGTACAGCTATGGCTACACCTTC,CAWSRTGRYSYGYTF
TRBJ2-2,-,TRBV7-3,TRBD2,15,TGTGCCAGCAGCAGCCCTAGCGGGGGCACCGGGGAGCTGTTTTTT,CASSSPSGGTGELFF
TRBJ1-5,-,TRBV6-1,-,15,TGTGCCAGCAGGGGAGGGCAGGGTTTAGGTCAGCCCCAGCATTTT,CASRGGQGLGQPQHF
TRBJ2-3,-,TRBV6-1,-,14,TGTGCCAGCAGTATGCGTCCTAACACAGATACGCAGTATTTT,CASSMRPNTDTQYF
TRBJ2-1,-,TRBV7-2,TRBD2,15,TGTGCCAGCAGCTTAGACGGGAGGGCCAATAATGAGCAGTTCTTC,CASSLDGRANNEQFF
TRBJ1-3,-,TRBV7-2,-,15,TGTGCCAGCAGCTTAGATCAGGGCTCTGGAAACACCATATATTTT,CASSLDQGSGNTIYF
TRBJ2-3,-,TRBV27,TRBD2,16,TGTGCCAGCAGTTTATGGGCGGGGGTTGGGACAGATACGCAGTATTTT,CASSLWAGVGTDTQYF
TRBJ1-1,-,TRBV9,-,14,TGTGCCAGCAGCGTAGGCGGGGAGAACACTGAAGCTTTCTTT,CASSVGGENTEAFF
TRBJ1-1,-,TRBV13,-,15,TGTGCCAGCAGTCATAACGGGGTAAGCAACACTGAAGCTTTCTTT,CASSHNGVSNTEAFF
TRBJ2-1,-,TRBV6-5,TRBD2,15,TGTGCCAGCAGTCCTACTAGCGGTAAATACAATGAGCAGTTCTTC,CASSPTSGKYNEQFF
TRBJ2-3,-,TRBV5-4,-,16,TGTGCCAGCAGCTTGGGTTCGGGGTCGCGTTCAGATACGCAGTATTTT,CASSLGSGSRSDTQYF
TRBJ1-5,few,TRBV6-5,TRBD1,15,TGTGCCAGCAGTCGGGACAGGGAAGGTACTCAGCCCCAGCATTTT,CASSRDREGTQPQHF
TRBJ2-7,-,TRBV4-2,TRBD1,14,TGTGCCAGCAGCCAAATGGGACAGGACTACGAGCAGTACTTC,CASSQMGQDYEQYF
TRBJ1-1,-,TRBV4-1,TRBD1,17,TGCGCCAGCAGCCAAGGGGGACAGGGATACGAGAACACTGAAGCTTTCTTT,CASSQGGQGYENTEAFF
TRBJ1-1,-,TRBV28,TRBD1,16,TGTGCCAGCAGTGGAGGGACAGGGGAGGGGAACACTGAAGCTTTCTTT,CASSGGTGEGNTEAFF
TRBJ1-3,-,TRBV7-2,TRBD1,14,TGTGCCAGCAGCTTAGACAGGGGTAGAAACACCATATATTTT,CASSLDRGRNTIYF
TRBJ2-7,-,TRBV5-4,-,15,TGTGCCAGCAGCTCGCCGACAGGTCAAACCTACGAGCAGTACTTC,CASSSPTGQTYEQYF
TRBJ2-7,few,TRBV25-1,-,13,TGTGCCAGCAGTGCCACGCGCAGAGGCGAGCAGTACTTC,CASSATRRGEQYF
TRBJ2-1,-,TRBV5-4,TRBD2,16,TGTGCCAGCAGCTTGGGCGGGACTAGCGGGAACAATGAGCAGTTCTTC,CASSLGGTSGNNEQFF
TRBJ1-5,few,TRBV18,-,13,TGTGCCAGCTCACCGGGGGGAACTCAGCCCCAGCATTTT,CASSPGGTQPQHF
TRBJ2-5,-,TRBV7-2,TRBD1,14,TGTGCCAGCAGCTTAAGCCAGGGGGCAGGGACCCAGTACTTC,CASSLSQGAGTQYF
TRBJ1-1,-,TRBV28,-,14,TGTGCCAGCAGTCCCCCCGAACAGGGAGCTGAAGCTTTCTTT,CASSPPEQGAEAFF
TRBJ2-3,-,TRBV7-3,-,15,TGTGCCAGCAGCTTAACGTCGGAGGTCACAGATACGCAGTATTTT,CASSLTSEVTDTQYF
TRBJ1-1,-,TRBV18,TRBD1,14,TGTGCCAGCTCACCAAGAGGGACAGTCACTGAAGCTTTCTTT,CASSPRGTVTEAFF
TRBJ2-1,-,TRBV10-1,-,13,TGCGCCAGCAGTGGACTGGGGCACAATGAGCAGTTCTTC,CASSGLGHNEQFF
TRBJ2-1,-,TRBV2,-,14,TGTGCCAGCAGTGAAGGAGTGCGGGAACATGAGCAGTTCTTC,CASSEGVREHEQFF
TRBJ2-1,-,TRBV18,TRBD2,18,TGTGCCAGCTCCCTCGTCCCGGGACTAGCGGGAGGGCCTGGTGAGCAGTTCTTC,CASSLVPGLAGGPGEQFF
TRBJ1-2,-,TRBV9,-,15,TGTGCCAGCAGCGTGGGTCATGGAGCTAACTATGGCTACACCTTC,CASSVGHGANYGYTF
TRBJ2-3,-,TRBV9,-,15,TGTGCCAGCAGTGCCCTCGCGACTAGCACAGATACGCAGTATTTT,CASSALATSTDTQYF
TRBJ1-1,once,TRBV6-6,TRBD1,12,TGTGCCAGCACCAATACAGGGGCTAGGGGTTTCTTT,CASTNTGARGFF
TRBJ2-3,-,TRBV29-1,TRBD1,15,TGCAGCGTTGCCAATACAGGGGGGCAAGGGGATACGCAGTATTTT,CSVANTGGQGDTQYF
TRBJ2-7,-,TRBV4-1,TRBD1,17,TGCGCCAGCAGCCCCCGTTCGGCTCGGGACAGGACCTACGAGCAGTACTTC,CASSPRSARDRTYEQYF
TRBJ1-1,-,TRBV5-4,TRBD1,15,TGTGCCAGCAGCACGGGACAGACTATGAACACTGAAGCTTTCTTT,CASSTGQTMNTEAFF
TRBJ2-5,-,TRBV25-1,-,18,TGTGCCAGCAGTCCAACCATTGAGTCTGGGTCCCCTCGACAGTGGGCTTACTTC,CASSPTIESGSPRQWAYF
TRBJ1-2,-,TRBV28,-,15,TGTGCCAGCAGTTTATTCGCGGGGGGCAATAATGGCTACACCTTC,CASSLFAGGNNGYTF
TRBJ2-4,-,TRBV9,-,16,TGTGCCAGCAGCGTAGGTCAGATCCTAGCCAAAAACATTCAGTACTTC,CASSVGQILAKNIQYF
TRBJ2-7,-,TRBV6-1,TRBD1,16,TGTGCCAGCAGTGGAAGGAGGACAGGGGGCGCCCACGAGCAGTACTTC,CASSGRRTGGAHEQYF